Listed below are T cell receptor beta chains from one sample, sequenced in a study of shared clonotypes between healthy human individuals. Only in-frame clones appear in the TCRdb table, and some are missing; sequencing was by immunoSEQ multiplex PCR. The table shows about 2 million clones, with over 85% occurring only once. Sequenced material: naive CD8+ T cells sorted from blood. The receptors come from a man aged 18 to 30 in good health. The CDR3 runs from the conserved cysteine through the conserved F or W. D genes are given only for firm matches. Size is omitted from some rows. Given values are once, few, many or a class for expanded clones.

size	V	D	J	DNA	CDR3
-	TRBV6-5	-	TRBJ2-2	TGTGCCAGCGGGATCGCGAACACCGGGGAGCTGTTTTTT	CASGIANTGELFF
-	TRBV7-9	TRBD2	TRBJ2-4	TGTGCCAGCAGCGCAGGACTAGAAGCCAAAAACATTCAGTACTTC	CASSAGLEAKNIQYF
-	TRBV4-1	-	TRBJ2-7	TGCGCCAGCAGCCAAGATCCCTTGACAGTTACCTACGAGCAGTACTTC	CASSQDPLTVTYEQYF
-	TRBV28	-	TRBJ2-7	TGTGCCAGCACCGTCAGTATCGGCGGGCGGTCCTACGAGCAGTACTTC	CASTVSIGGRSYEQYF
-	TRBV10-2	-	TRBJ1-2	TGCGCCAGCAGTGAGGACAGGAGCTATGGCTACACCTTC	CASSEDRSYGYTF
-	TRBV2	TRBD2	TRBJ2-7	TGTGCCAGCCGGGTCCCGGGGAGGGACGAGCAGTACTTC	CASRVPGRDEQYF
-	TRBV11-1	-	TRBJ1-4	TGTGCCAGCAGCCGCGGAGAGGGGTCAGCTAATGAAAAACTGTTTTTT	CASSRGEGSANEKLFF
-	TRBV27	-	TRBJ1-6	TGTGCCAGCAGTTTCGGACAGCTTAATTCACCCCTCCACTTT	CASSFGQLNSPLHF
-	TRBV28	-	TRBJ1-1	TGTGCCAGCAGTAGGGTTAACACTGAAGCTTTCTTT	CASSRVNTEAFF
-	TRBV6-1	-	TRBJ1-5	TGTGCCAGCAGTGAAGATCCCTCTCAGCCCCAGCATTTT	CASSEDPSQPQHF
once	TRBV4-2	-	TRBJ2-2	TGTGCCAGCAGCCAGGGTCCTGAGGACTGGAACACCGGGGAGCTGTTTTTT	CASSQGPEDWNTGELFF
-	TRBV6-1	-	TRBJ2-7	TGTGCCAGCAGACAGGACACCCTTCGGGAGCAGTACTTC	CASRQDTLREQYF
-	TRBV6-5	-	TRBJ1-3	TGTGCCGTAGACTCTGGAAACACCATATATTTT	CAVDSGNTIYF
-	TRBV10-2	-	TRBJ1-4	TGCGCCAGCCACGGGGGGGACGAAAAACTGTTTTTT	CASHGGDEKLFF
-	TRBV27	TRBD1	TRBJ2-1	TGTGCCAGCAGTACGGGACAGGGGGCTGGGTACAATGAGCAGTTCTTC	CASSTGQGAGYNEQFF
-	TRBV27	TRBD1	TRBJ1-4	TGTGCCAGCAGCTTGACAGGGACTAATGAAAAACTGTTTTTT	CASSLTGTNEKLFF
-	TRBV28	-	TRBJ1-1	TGTGCCAGCACGTCCCAACAGGAGACGAACACTGAAGCTTTCTTT	CASTSQQETNTEAFF
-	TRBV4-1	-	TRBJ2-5	TGCGCCAGCAGCCAAGTCGGGACTCGCCAAGAGACCCAGTACTTC	CASSQVGTRQETQYF
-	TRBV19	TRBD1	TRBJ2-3	TGTGCCAGTAGTATAGACCCCGGGACAGGGGGGAGCACAGATACGCAGTATTTT	CASSIDPGTGGSTDTQYF
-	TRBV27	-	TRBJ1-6	TGTGCCAGCAGTTCCTCGGCGGAGAGCTCCTATAATTCACCCCTCCACTTT	CASSSSAESSYNSPLHF
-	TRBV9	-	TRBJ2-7	TGTGCCAGCAGCTCAGACGGTTCCGGTGGGGCCTACGAGCAGTACTTC	CASSSDGSGGAYEQYF
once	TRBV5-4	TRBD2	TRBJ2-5	TGTGCCAGCAGCTTGGGACTAGCGGGAGTCTTGGAGACCCAGTACTTC	CASSLGLAGVLETQYF
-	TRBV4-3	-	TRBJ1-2	TGCGCCAGCAGCCAAGATGAGGGGGGGAACTATGGCTACACCTTC	CASSQDEGGNYGYTF
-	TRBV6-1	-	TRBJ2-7	TGTGCCGGGGGTTACGGAAACCCTTACGAGCAGTACTTC	CAGGYGNPYEQYF
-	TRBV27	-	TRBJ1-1	TGTGCCAGCGGCGATTTGTCCCCTAGGGGGAACACTGAAGCTTTCTTT	CASGDLSPRGNTEAFF
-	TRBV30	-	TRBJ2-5	TGTGCCTGGGGTTCCACGGGGTCTAATCAAGAGACCCAGTACTTC	CAWGSTGSNQETQYF
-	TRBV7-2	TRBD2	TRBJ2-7	TGTGCCAGCAGCTTACAGGCGGGGGGGCCGCTGGGCGAGCAGTACTTC	CASSLQAGGPLGEQYF
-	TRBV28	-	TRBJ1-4	TGTGCCAGCAGCCCTACTCTGGGGGAAGTTGAAAAACTGTTTTTT	CASSPTLGEVEKLFF
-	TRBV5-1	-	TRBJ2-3	TGCGCCAGCAGCCTATGGGGTGTGGCAGATACGCAGTATTTT	CASSLWGVADTQYF
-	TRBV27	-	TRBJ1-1	TGTGCCAGCAGTTTATCTTCAGGGTACACTGAAGCTTTCTTT	CASSLSSGYTEAFF
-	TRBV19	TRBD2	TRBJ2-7	TGTGCCAGTAGTACCCCCGGTCTGGGAGGGTTCTACGAGCAGTACTTC	CASSTPGLGGFYEQYF
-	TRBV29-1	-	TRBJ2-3	TGCAGCGTTGTCGGGCTAAAGGGGACAGATACGCAGTATTTT	CSVVGLKGTDTQYF
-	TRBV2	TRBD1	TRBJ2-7	TGTGCCAGCAGTGAAGCCTGGACAGGGGGATCAACCTACGAGCAGTACTTC	CASSEAWTGGSTYEQYF
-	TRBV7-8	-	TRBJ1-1	TGTGCCAGCAGCCTTCCGGACAATTTGTACACTGAAGCTTTCTTT	CASSLPDNLYTEAFF
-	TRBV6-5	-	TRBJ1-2	TGTGCCAGCAGTGAGGGAGGTGTAGATGGCTACACCTTC	CASSEGGVDGYTF
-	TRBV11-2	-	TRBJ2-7	TGTGCCAGCAGCCCAGGGCGTTCCTACGAGCAGTACTTC	CASSPGRSYEQYF
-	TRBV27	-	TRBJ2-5	TGTGCCAGCAGGCCTCCAGCCCAAGAGACCCAGTACTTC	CASRPPAQETQYF
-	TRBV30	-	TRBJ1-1	TGTGCCTGGAGCCCTGTAAACACTGAAGCTTTCTTT	CAWSPVNTEAFF
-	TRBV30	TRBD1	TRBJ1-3	TGTGCCTGGAGTCCCCGGGACAGAGGGGACACCATATATTTT	CAWSPRDRGDTIYF
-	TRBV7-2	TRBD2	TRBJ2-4	TGTGCCAGCAGCTTCCCGACTAGCGGGAGGGAACTAGCCAAAAACATTCAGTACTTC	CASSFPTSGRELAKNIQYF
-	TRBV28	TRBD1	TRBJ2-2	TGTGCCAGCAGTTTGGGGCCAGGACAGGACGCGAACACCGGGGAGCTGTTTTTT	CASSLGPGQDANTGELFF
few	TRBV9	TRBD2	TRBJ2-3	TGTGCCAGCAGCGTAGGACTAGCGGGCTACACAGATACGCAGTATTTT	CASSVGLAGYTDTQYF
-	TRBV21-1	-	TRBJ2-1	TGTGCCAGCAGCAAAGGAGACAGGGATGAAGCGGGAGGGCGCGCAGACAATGAGCAGTTCTTC	CASSKGDRDEAGGRADNEQFF
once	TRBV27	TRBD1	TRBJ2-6	TGTGCCAGCAGTCCCGGGACAGCTGGGGCCAACGTCCTGACTTTC	CASSPGTAGANVLTF
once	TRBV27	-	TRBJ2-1	TGTGCCAGCACCCCTGGAGGTCTGTTAGGTGAGCAGTTCTTC	CASTPGGLLGEQFF
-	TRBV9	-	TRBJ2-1	TGTGCCAGCAGCGGGTACAATGAGCAGTTCTTC	CASSGYNEQFF
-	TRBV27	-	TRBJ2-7	TGTGCCAGCAGTTTTTCTAAGGGGGACGAGCAGTACTTC	CASSFSKGDEQYF
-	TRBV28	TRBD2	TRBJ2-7	TGTGCCAGCAGCTTCAGACTAGCGATAAGCTCCTACGAGCAGTACTTC	CASSFRLAISSYEQYF
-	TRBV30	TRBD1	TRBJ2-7	TGTGCCTGGAGTCTCGGGACAGGGACCTACGAGCAGTACTTC	CAWSLGTGTYEQYF
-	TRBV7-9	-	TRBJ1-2	TGTGCCAGCAGCCCGCTAGATGGCTACACCTTC	CASSPLDGYTF
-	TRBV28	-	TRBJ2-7	TGTGCCAGCAGTTTGACCGGGACGGACTACGAGCAGTACTTC	CASSLTGTDYEQYF
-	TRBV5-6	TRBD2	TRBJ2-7	TGTGCCAGCCTCTCTAGCGGGGGGGCCTACGAGCAGTACTTC	CASLSSGGAYEQYF
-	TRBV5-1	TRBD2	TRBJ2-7	TGCGCCAGCAGCCCCGGACTAGCGGGATTCGGGGAGCAGTACTTC	CASSPGLAGFGEQYF
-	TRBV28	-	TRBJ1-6	TGTGCCAGCAGTTTAGACAGCCCCTATAATTCACCCCTCCACTTT	CASSLDSPYNSPLHF
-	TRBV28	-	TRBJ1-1	TGTGCCAGCAGTTCCTCACCTATAACTGAAGCTTTCTTT	CASSSSPITEAFF
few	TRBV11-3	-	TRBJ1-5	TGTGCCAGCAGCTTAGGGAATCAGCCCCAGCATTTT	CASSLGNQPQHF
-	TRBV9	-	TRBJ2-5	TGTGCCAGCAGCGTAGTTGGGACCAACGGAGAGACCCAGTACTTC	CASSVVGTNGETQYF